This entry lists 8 T cell receptor beta chains sequenced from one sample in a study of blood T cell repertoires in COVID-19. The assay was immunoSEQ multiplex PCR, and TCRdb's table has in-frame clones only and misses some. The profile shows roughly 290,000 clones, roughly 89% of them singletons. Sequenced sample: PBMCs or T cells enriched from blood (not recorded which). The receptors come from a woman between 18 and 29 years old with acute COVID-19.

This clone has only a few counts. The CDR3 loop reads CAWSVGEDTEAFF. In DNA, the CDR3 is TGTGCCTGGAGTGTAGGGGAGGACACTGAAGCTTTCTTT. J is TRBJ1-1 and V is TRBV30, with D possibly TRBD1 on 5 matching bases. The CDR3 is 13 amino acids. Deletions cut 0 bases from V and 3 bases from J, with 8 bases between. The V gene's germline CDR1 is GTSNPN and CDR2 SVGIG (reference sequence).

V gene TRBV18 combines with J gene TRBJ2-1; 8 positions match TRBD2. V gave up 3 bases and J gave up 7 bases; unmatched junction bases: 35. Germline CDR1 KGHSH, CDR2 LQKENI. The length of the CDR3 is 24 residues. CDR3 nucleotide sequence: TGTGCCAGCTCACCTCCATCTACCGGGTCCCCATGGAGCGGGAGCGTGGGGGGTGAAAATGAGCAGTTCTTC. Its protein product is CASSPPSTGSPWSGSVGGENEQFF.

The V gene is TRBV7-9, the J gene TRBJ2-7; a weak D match, TRBD1 (6 bases). Germline V gene data show CDR1 as SEHNR and CDR2 as FQNEAQ (reference sequence). The CDR3 extends over 15 amino acids. Trimming took off 2 bases at V and 0 bases at J, with 11 bases between the two ends. CDR3 coding DNA: TGTGCCAGCAGCTTAAGTCAGGGGAGCTCCTACGAGCAGTACTTC. Its translation: CASSLSQGSSYEQYF.

V usage is TRBV29-1 and J usage is TRBJ1-1, with D perhaps TRBD1 (6 bases). CDR1 is SQVTM, CDR2 ANQGSEA, per germline. Trimming removed 6 bases at V and 0 bases at J, with 11 bases between. The CDR3 covers 13 residues. CDR3 protein: CSVDSKMNTEAFF. Here the CDR3 DNA reads TGCAGCGTGGACAGTAAGATGAACACTGAAGCTTTCTTT.

Here the CDR3 reads CASSLSLATGYEQYF. Written as DNA, the CDR3 is TGTGCCAGCAGCTTATCCTTAGCGACAGGCTACGAGCAGTACTTC. The chain combines TRBV11-1 with TRBJ2-7, with D possibly matching TRBD1 (6 bases). Germline V gene lookup returns CDR1 SGHAT and CDR2 FQDESV (reference sequence). V was shortened by 2 bases and J by 3 bases, with 14 bases between the two germline ends. CDR3 length: 15 residues.

This chain uses TRBV4-2 with TRBJ2-2; 7 bases are shared with TRBD1. Germline CDR1 and CDR2: LGHNA and YNFKEQ. The CDR3 loop spans 16 amino acids. After removal of 6 bases from V and 2 bases from J, the junction contained 9 bases not matched to a gene. CDR3 protein: CASRVLGQANTGELFF. The CDR3 nucleotides read TGTGCCAGCAGAGTTCTCGGACAGGCCAACACCGGGGAGCTGTTTTTT.

The table lists this clone with a few counts. CDR3 nucleotides: TGTGCCAGCAGTTTAGGGTGGGGGGACATTCAGTACTTC. Protein sequence: CASSLGWGDIQYF. V is TRBV12-3 or TRBV12-4 and J is TRBJ2-4, with D perhaps matching TRBD2 (6 bases). The CDR3 runs to 13 residues. The V gene lost 1 base and the J gene lost 8 bases, with 9 bases spanning the gap.

The chain joins TRBV4-2 to TRBJ2-7; TRBD2 agrees at 9 bases. Germline V gives CDR1 LGHNA, CDR2 YNFKEQ. Germline trimming cut 0 bases from V and 3 bases from J; bases unmatched to any gene: 6. The CDR3 is made up of 16 amino acids. CDR3 bases: TGTGCCAGCAGCCAAGAGGGGACTAGCAAGGGCTACGAGCAGTACTTC. It is translated as CASSQEGTSKGYEQYF.